One and the same sample provided the 30 T cell receptor beta chains below, sequenced in a study of naive and memory T cell subsets. Broader study findings: A few larger clonotypes appeared in naive repertoires, especially CD8, possibly memory cells re-expressing CD45RA.

An equimolar mix of two oligonucleotides served as the beta constant-region primer for TRBC1 and TRBC2. Ligated cDNA was amplified by four rounds of PCR with nested alpha and beta constant-region primers and SP2. TCRdb recomputed calls from the UMI-ligation and nested PCR reads with MiXCR, one row per CDR3 protein. The table records approximately 90,000 distinct CDR3 sequences, about 10% of them present only once. These TCRs' antigens remain unknown. Sequencing used naive CD4+ T cells from blood. The receptor source for this set is a human donor in good health.

This chain uses TRBV18 with TRBJ1-1; D remains ambiguous. Trimming removed 0 bases from V and 7 bases from J, with 9 bases in between. The V gene's germline CDR1 is KGHSH and CDR2 LQKENI. The CDR3 has 13 amino acids. The CDR3 sequence: CASSPPGGFEAFF. The DNA of the CDR3 is TGTGCCAGCTCACCACCAGGAGGATTTGAAGCTTTCTTT.

The rearrangement uses TRBV12-3 or TRBV12-4 and TRBJ2-3; weak D call: TRBD2 (5 bases). V shed 6 bases and J shed 0 bases, with 10 bases lying between them. The CDR3 runs 14 residues. This CDR3 reads CASRRASSTDTQYF. The CDR3 coding sequence is TGTGCCAGCAGGAGAGCTAGCAGCACAGATACGCAGTATTTT.

The chain joins TRBV12-3 or TRBV12-4 to TRBJ2-7, with D hard to call. The CDR3 has 13 amino acids. With 3 bases removed from V and 6 bases from J, the gap between germline ends came to 12 bases. CDR3 sequence: CASSLMVPSEQYF. CDR3 bases: TGTGCCAGCAGTTTGATGGTACCCTCCGAGCAGTACTTC.

The chain joins TRBV6-7 to TRBJ2-2; no clear D. TRBV6-7 is an ORF, with its function uncertain. The CDR3 spans 14 residues. V lost 7 bases and J 1 base, leaving 10 bases between the germline ends. The CDR3 DNA reads as TGTGCCAGCATGTTAAGGGAGAACACCGGGGAGCTGTTTTTT. Translated: CASMLRENTGELFF.

V is TRBV29-1 and J is TRBJ1-1; TRBD1 might be the D (6 bases). Per germline, CDR1 SQVTM and CDR2 ANQGSEA. This CDR3 is built from 14 residues. V lost 6 bases and J lost 4, with 18 bases in between. CDR3 nucleotides: TGCAGCGTAGACACACAGGGTGGATTCACTGAAGCTTTCTTT. This translates into CSVDTQGGFTEAFF.

V gene TRBV6-2 or TRBV6-3 combines with J gene TRBJ2-1; TRBD1 agrees at 7 bases. The CDR3 spans 11 residues. Germline V gene sequence: CDR1 MNHEY, CDR2 SVGEGT. The trim removed 5 bases at V and 13 bases at J, leaving 5 bases unmatched. The CDR3 here is CASSDRQGQFF. The CDR3 coding sequence is TGTGCCAGCAGTGACCGACAGGGCCAGTTCTTC.

In this sample, this clonotype turned up many times. This chain uses TRBV12-3 or TRBV12-4 with TRBJ1-2, with D unclear. The CDR3 has 12 amino acids. V gave up 4 bases and J gave up 4 bases, with 7 bases separating them. Here the CDR3 reads CASSSEVYGYTF. CDR3 DNA: TGTGCCAGCAGTTCCGAAGTCTATGGCTACACCTTC.

This chain joins TRBV29-1 and TRBJ1-1; D not certain. Germline CDR1 is SQVTM and CDR2 is ANQGSEA. This CDR3 spans 13 amino acids. V shed 3 bases and J shed 6 bases, with 14 bases lying between them. CDR3 coding DNA: TGCAGCGTTGAGACACAGTGGCCATCTGAAGCTTTCTTT. Translation: CSVETQWPSEAFF.

This clonotype showed up many times. The rearrangement links TRBV11-2 to TRBJ2-1; no definite D call. The length of the CDR3 is 15 residues. CDR1 and CDR2 (germline): SGHAT, FQNNGV. Trimming removed 4 bases at V and 0 bases at J, with 10 bases between. CDR3 nucleotides: TGTGCCAGCAGCTCGGAGATCAGCTCCTACAATGAGCAGTTCTTC. The encoded protein is CASSSEISSYNEQFF.

For the CDR3, the DNA is TGTGCCTGGAGTGTACGCGGGGATGAGCAGTTCTTC. This codes for CAWSVRGDEQFF. The gene calls are TRBV30 and TRBJ2-1; TRBD2 is a possible D gene (6 bases). The germline V gene has CDR1 GTSNPN and CDR2 SVGIG (reference sequence). CDR3 length equals 12 residues. V gave up 0 bases and J gave up 8 bases, with 8 bases separating them.

On this clonotype itself: A much larger clone lies one base from this, so it may be a read error. The chain employs TRBV3-1 and TRBJ2-1; 14 bases fit TRBD2. The germline V gene encodes CDR1 LGHDT and CDR2 YNNKEL (reference sequence). The CDR3 sequence is 14 residues long. The CDR3 nucleotides read TGTGCCAGCAGCTCGGGGACTAGCGGGGGAAAGGGGTCCTTC. It translates to CASSSGTSGGKGSF.

Concerning this clonotype itself: At one end the junction does not follow the germline gene, possibly because of a read error. The J gene is TRBJ2-3, the V gene TRBV3-1; no reliable D call. The CDR3 runs to 13 residues. Per the germline V gene, CDR1 is LGHDT and CDR2 is YNNKEL (reference sequence). The CDR3 protein is CASRQVGTDTQYF. The DNA of the CDR3 is TGTGCCAGCAGACAAGTGGGGACAGATACGCAGTATTTT.

This clonotype was counted at least ten times. This rearrangement joins TRBV4-2 to TRBJ2-3; 10 bases map to TRBD2. CDR1 is LGHNA, CDR2 YNFKEQ, per germline. The CDR3 totals 17 residues. Germline trimming cut 1 base from V and 4 bases from J; bases unmatched to any gene: 8. The CDR3 loop reads CASSQVWASGSSDTQYF. CDR3 bases: TGTGCCAGCAGCCAAGTCTGGGCTAGCGGGAGTTCAGATACGCAGTATTTT.

This clonotype came up a few times. The chain's CDR3 is CASSLTGAHNEQFF. The DNA of the CDR3 is TGTGCCAGCAGCTTAACCGGGGCTCACAATGAGCAGTTCTTC. This chain uses TRBV11-3 with TRBJ2-1; D may match TRBD1 or TRBD2 (5 bases each). The CDR3 is made up of 14 amino acids. The V and J ends lost 2 bases and 5 bases respectively, with 10 bases between them. Germline-derived CDR1 and CDR2 are SGHNT and YENEEA.

The chain uses TRBV30 and TRBJ1-5; 9 bases agree with TRBD1. V lost 3 bases to trimming and J lost 4 bases; unmatched junction nucleotides: 4. The V gene's germline CDR1 is GTSNPN and CDR2 SVGIG (reference sequence). The length of the CDR3 is 14 residues. The CDR3 sequence: CAWRGQGGNQPQHF. The CDR3 DNA reads TGTGCCTGGAGGGGACAGGGTGGAAATCAGCCCCAGCATTTT.

This rearrangement joins TRBV28 to TRBJ2-7, with D uncertain. Trimming cost V 2 bases and J 7 bases, with 12 bases left between them. This CDR3 contains 13 residues. Germline V gene data show CDR1 as MDHEN and CDR2 as SYDVKM. The CDR3 loop is CASSLVSQREQYF. As DNA, the CDR3 is TGTGCCAGCAGTTTAGTCTCCCAGAGGGAGCAGTACTTC. The variable domain in full, with the rest retrieved from reference TRBV28 and TRBJ2-7, is DVKVTQSSRYLVKRTGEKVFLECVQDMDHENMFWYRQDPGLGLRLIYFSYDVKMKEKGDIPEGYSVSREKKERFSLILESASTNQTSMYLCASSLVSQREQYFGPGTRLTVT.

This chain joins TRBV27 and TRBJ2-5; 8 nucleotides line up with TRBD1. The CDR3 runs to 17 residues. J lost 0 bases, V lost 2 bases, and 8 bases had no gene match. CDR1 is MNHEY and CDR2 is SMNVEV in the germline V gene (reference sequence). The CDR3 DNA reads TGTGCCAGCAGTTTACAACACAGGGGGGCGTACCAAGAGACCCAGTACTTC. Its translation: CASSLQHRGAYQETQYF.

Only a few counts were recorded for this clonotype. The chain employs TRBV29-1 and TRBJ1-2; D unclear. Per germline, CDR1 SQVTM and CDR2 ANQGSEA. V shed 3 bases and J shed 7 bases, with 15 bases lying between them. CDR3 length: 13 residues. CDR3 nucleotides: TGCAGCGTTGATTGGCCGGCAGTTTCTGGCTACACCTTC. It codes for CSVDWPAVSGYTF.

The chain has TRBV12-3 or TRBV12-4 and TRBJ2-5; 7 nucleotides line up with TRBD2. The junction had 10 bases not matched to a gene; V was cut back by 3 bases and J by 3 bases. The CDR3 is 16 residues long. The CDR3 here is CASSFSPLAAEETQYF. The CDR3, as DNA: TGTGCCAGCAGTTTCTCCCCGCTAGCGGCCGAAGAGACCCAGTACTTC.

This sequence joins TRBV7-2 and TRBJ2-3; no clear D gene. Trimming removed 2 bases at V and 5 bases at J, with 8 bases between. CDR3 size: 13 residues. Germline CDR1 and CDR2: SGHTA and FQGNSA. Here the CDR3 DNA reads TGTGCCAGCAGCTTACCGACCGTAGATACGCAGTATTTT. Its translation is CASSLPTVDTQYF.

In its sample, this clonotype was seen a few times. The CDR3 here is CASSVGKLAGLAGELFF. CDR3 DNA sequence: TGTGCCAGCAGTGTTGGGAAACTTGCGGGCCTGGCCGGGGAGCTGTTTTTT. The V gene is TRBV25-1, the J gene TRBJ2-2, with a tentative D call TRBD2 (5 bases). Trimming shortened V by 4 bases and J by 6 bases, and 21 bases separated the two germline ends. There are 17 residues in the CDR3. Germline assignment: CDR1 MGHDK and CDR2 SYGVNS.

This clonotype was observed a few times. The chain has TRBV6-6 and TRBJ1-5, with D tentatively TRBD1 (6 bases). V dropped 6 bases and J dropped 3 bases, with 15 bases sitting between them. The CDR3 has 15 amino acids. Germline-derived CDR1 and CDR2 are MNHNY and SVGAGI (reference sequence). CDR3 region: CASSRAGAFNQPQHF. The CDR3 DNA reads as TGTGCCAGCAGCAGGGCAGGGGCCTTCAATCAGCCCCAGCATTTT.

This rearrangement joins TRBV20-1 to TRBJ2-3; 7 bases match TRBD1. V gave up 5 bases and J gave up 4 bases; unmatched junction bases: 9. The CDR3 covers 14 residues. Germline CDR1 DFQATT, CDR2 SNEGSKA (reference sequence). In DNA form, the CDR3 reads TGCAGTGCTCCACTCTTAGGGACAGCAGATACGCAGTATTTT. Protein sequence: CSAPLLGTADTQYF.

In its sample, this clonotype was seen a few times. This sequence joins TRBV18 and TRBJ2-5, with D perhaps TRBD1 or TRBD2 (5 bases each). Germline V gene sequence: CDR1 KGHSH, CDR2 LQKENI. This CDR3 has 15 amino acids. Trimming left V 3 bases short and J 2 bases short, with 13 bases between. The CDR3 loop reads CASSPDTGRQETQYF. The CDR3 DNA follows: TGTGCCAGCTCACCCGATACGGGGCGTCAAGAGACCCAGTACTTC.

This rearrangement joins TRBV2 to TRBJ1-4; possible D gene TRBD1, 5 bases. This CDR3 contains 15 residues. V was clipped by 4 bases and J by 6 bases, with 15 bases between them. The germline V gene encodes CDR1 SNHLY and CDR2 FYNNEI. The CDR3 bases are TGTGCCAGCAGTGGGCAAAATGCGGGGGATGAAAAACTGTTTTTT. It codes for CASSGQNAGDEKLFF.

V is TRBV13 and J is TRBJ1-1; 9 bases are a match to TRBD1. Germline V lookup: CDR1 PRHDT, CDR2 FYEKMQ (reference sequence). The trim removed 8 bases at V and 4 bases at J, leaving 2 bases unmatched. CDR3 length equals 12 residues. CDR3 nucleotide sequence: TGTGCCAGCGGGGACAGGGCCACTGAAGCTTTCTTT. This codes for CASGDRATEAFF.

V usage is TRBV28 and J usage is TRBJ2-1; 11 bases fit TRBD2. V dropped 5 bases and J dropped 6; count of bases not matched to a gene: 6. CDR3 length: 15 amino acids. The germline gives CDR1 MDHEN, CDR2 SYDVKM. This CDR3 is CASSETSGRLNEQFF. CDR3 sequence (DNA): TGTGCCAGCAGTGAAACTAGCGGGAGACTCAATGAGCAGTTCTTC.

The chain is built from TRBV30 and TRBJ2-5, with 14 bases fitting TRBD2. CDR3 length: 17 residues. Germline assignment: CDR1 GTSNPN and CDR2 SVGIG (reference sequence). J was trimmed by 0 bases and V by 5 bases; bases with no gene match: 8. CDR3 nucleotide sequence: TGTGCCTGGGCTGGACTAGCGGGGGGCTGGTACCAAGAGACCCAGTACTTC. It specifies CAWAGLAGGWYQETQYF.

The chain is built from TRBV6-2 or TRBV6-3 and TRBJ2-6; D is unresolved. The ends were cut back, 11 bases at V and 0 bases at J, with 14 bases in the middle. Per germline, CDR1 MNHEY and CDR2 SVGEGT. This CDR3 is built from 15 residues. The CDR3 DNA follows: TGTGCCGCGGCCTCCATCTACTCTGGGGCCAACGTCCTGACTTTC. Amino acids: CAAASIYSGANVLTF.

This clonotype was seen a handful of times. The genes are TRBV20-1 and TRBJ2-1, with D perhaps matching TRBD1 (5 bases). V was shortened by 2 bases and J by 8 bases, with 19 bases between the two germline ends. CDR3 length equals 15 residues. The germline gives CDR1 DFQATT, CDR2 SNEGSKA (reference sequence). The CDR3 DNA reads TGCAGTGCTAGACAGAGACCCAACCAGGGTTATGAGCAGTTCTTC. Amino acid sequence: CSARQRPNQGYEQFF.